This TCR beta chain stems from a study of blood T cell repertoires in COVID-19. Worth noting for this clone: This specimen includes other DNA sequences encoding the same CDR3.

Clones were sequenced by immunoSEQ multiplex PCR, and TCRdb holds only the in-frame ones, with some missing. The sample shows 300,000 or so clones, 75% to 90% of them seen only once. CDR1 is SGHVS and CDR2 is FQNEAQ in the germline V gene. This CDR3 has 14 residues. The V end lost 0 bases, the J end lost 4 bases, and 9 bases lay between the germline ends. The source material was peripheral blood. This TCR was recovered from a woman aged 40 to 55 with acute or convalescent COVID-19. This chain connects TRBV7-8 to TRBJ1-1; D is unclear. This CDR3 reads CASSLAGSGTEAFF. The CDR3 bases are TGTGCCAGCAGCTTAGCCGGCTCGGGCACTGAAGCTTTCTTT.